These T cell receptor beta chains were read from a single sample in a study of blood T cell repertoires in COVID-19. Assay used: immunoSEQ multiplex PCR; TCRdb lists only in-frame clones, some missing. The table has over 200,000 clones, approximately 88% seen once; the top ten hold about 3.5%. Input material: PBMCs or T cells enriched from blood (not recorded which). The receptors were gathered from a woman in her 30s who had been exposed to COVID-19. The CDR3 runs from the conserved cysteine through the conserved F or W. A D gene is named only where the DNA matches it firmly. Clone size appears in some rows only: once, few, many, or a class for an expanded clone.

D: TRBD1
size: NA
J: TRBJ1-2
V: TRBV6-5
length: 14
DNA: TGTGCCAGCAGTTCCCGGACAGGGATGGATGGCTACACCTTC
CDR3: CASSSRTGMDGYTF

D: NA
size: once
J: TRBJ2-3
V: TRBV6-5
length: 13
DNA: TGTGCCAGCAGACGGGGAAGCACAGATACGCAGTATTTT
CDR3: CASRRGSTDTQYF

D: TRBD1
size: NA
J: TRBJ1-1
V: TRBV19
length: 16
DNA: TGTGCCAGTAGTCCGTGGACAGGGGTCTTGAACACTGAAGCTTTCTTT
CDR3: CASSPWTGVLNTEAFF

D: NA
size: NA
J: TRBJ2-5
V: TRBV9
length: 14
DNA: TGTGCCAGCAGCCCCCGGACCGGAGGAGAGACCCAGTACTTC
CDR3: CASSPRTGGETQYF

D: NA
size: NA
J: TRBJ1-1
V: TRBV6-1
length: 16
DNA: TGTGCCAGCAGTGAAGAGGCGGCGGGGATGAACACTGAAGCTTTCTTT
CDR3: CASSEEAAGMNTEAFF

D: TRBD2
size: NA
J: TRBJ2-3
V: TRBV11-3
length: 16
DNA: TGTGCCAGCAGCACCAGGAGCGGGAGTTACGCAGATACGCAGTATTTT
CDR3: CASSTRSGSYADTQYF

D: TRBD2
size: NA
J: TRBJ2-3
V: TRBV3-1/TRBV3-2
length: 15
DNA: TGTGCCAGCAGCCAATCTACTAGCGGCACAGATACGCAGTATTTT
CDR3: CASSQSTSGTDTQYF

D: NA
size: NA
J: TRBJ1-5
V: TRBV28
length: 16
DNA: TGTGCCAGCAGCTACATGGGGGCAGGAGGCAATCAGCCCCAGCATTTT
CDR3: CASSYMGAGGNQPQHF

D: NA
size: NA
J: TRBJ1-1
V: TRBV10-3
length: 13
DNA: TGTGCCACCCGACAGTCCGGAGTCACTGAAGCTTTCTTT
CDR3: CATRQSGVTEAFF

D: NA
size: once
J: TRBJ2-1
V: TRBV18
length: 18
DNA: TGTGCCAGCTCACCACTATACGGGACAAAGAGTACCTACAATGAGCAGTTCTTC
CDR3: CASSPLYGTKSTYNEQFF

D: NA
size: NA
J: TRBJ2-5
V: TRBV6-5
length: 15
DNA: TGTGCCAGCAGTTACTCCCCTCGGACAAGAGAGACCCAGTACTTC
CDR3: CASSYSPRTRETQYF